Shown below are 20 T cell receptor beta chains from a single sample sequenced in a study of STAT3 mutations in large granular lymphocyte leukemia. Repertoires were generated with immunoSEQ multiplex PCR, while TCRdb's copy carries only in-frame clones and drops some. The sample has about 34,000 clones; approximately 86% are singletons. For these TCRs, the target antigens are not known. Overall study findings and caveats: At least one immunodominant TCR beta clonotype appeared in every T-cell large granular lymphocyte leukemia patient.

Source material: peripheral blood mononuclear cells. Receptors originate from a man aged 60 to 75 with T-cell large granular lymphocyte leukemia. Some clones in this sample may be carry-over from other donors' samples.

In DNA, the CDR3 is TGTGCCAGCAGCTTAGCGGCGACAGGCACCTACAATGAGCAGTTCTTC. Its protein product is CASSLAATGTYNEQFF. The gene calls are TRBV7-9 and TRBJ2-1, with D possibly matching TRBD1 (6 bases). V was pared by 0 bases and J by 2 bases, with 11 bases between. The CDR3 has 16 residues. Germline CDR1 and CDR2: SEHNR and FQNEAQ (reference sequence).

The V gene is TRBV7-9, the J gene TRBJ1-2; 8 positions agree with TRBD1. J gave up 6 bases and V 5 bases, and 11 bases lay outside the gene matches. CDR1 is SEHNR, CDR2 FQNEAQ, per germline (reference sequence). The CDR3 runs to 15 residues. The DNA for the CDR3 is TGTGCCAGCAGCCGAACTGGACAGGGCGGCGATGGCTACACCTTC. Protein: CASSRTGQGGDGYTF.

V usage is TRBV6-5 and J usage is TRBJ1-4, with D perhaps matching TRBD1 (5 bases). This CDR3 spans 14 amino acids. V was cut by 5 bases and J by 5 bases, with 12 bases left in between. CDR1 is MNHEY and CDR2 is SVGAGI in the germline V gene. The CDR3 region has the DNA TGTGCCAGCAGTGCGACAGTTAGAAATGAAAAACTGTTTTTT. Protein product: CASSATVRNEKLFF.

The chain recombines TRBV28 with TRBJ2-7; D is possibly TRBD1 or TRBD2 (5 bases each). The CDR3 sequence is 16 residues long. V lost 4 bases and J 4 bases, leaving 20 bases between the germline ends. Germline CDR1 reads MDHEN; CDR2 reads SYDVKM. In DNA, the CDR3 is TGTGCCAGCAGTTCACCAAGATGGGACGGAGATTACGAGCAGTACTTC. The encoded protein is CASSSPRWDGDYEQYF.

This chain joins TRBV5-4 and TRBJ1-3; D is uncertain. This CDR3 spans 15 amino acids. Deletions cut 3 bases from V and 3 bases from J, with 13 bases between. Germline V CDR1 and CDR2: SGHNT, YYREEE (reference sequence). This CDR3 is CASSSGSKLGNTIYF. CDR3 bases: TGTGCCAGCAGCTCGGGGTCCAAGCTTGGAAACACCATATATTTT.

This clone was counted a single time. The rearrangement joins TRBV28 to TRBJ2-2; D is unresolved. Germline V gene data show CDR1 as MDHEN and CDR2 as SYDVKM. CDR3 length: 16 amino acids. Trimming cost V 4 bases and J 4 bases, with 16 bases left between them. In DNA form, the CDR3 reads TGTGCCAGCAGTTCGCCGGCAGGCCCTCGCACCGGGGAGCTGTTTTTT. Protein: CASSSPAGPRTGELFF.

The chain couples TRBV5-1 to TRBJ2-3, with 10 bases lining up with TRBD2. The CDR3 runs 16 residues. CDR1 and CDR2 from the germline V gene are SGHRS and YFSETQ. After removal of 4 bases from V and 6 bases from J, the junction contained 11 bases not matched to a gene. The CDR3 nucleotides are TGCGCCAGCAGCCCAGCGGGAGGGCCGGGGGGGGATACGCAGTATTTT. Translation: CASSPAGGPGGDTQYF.

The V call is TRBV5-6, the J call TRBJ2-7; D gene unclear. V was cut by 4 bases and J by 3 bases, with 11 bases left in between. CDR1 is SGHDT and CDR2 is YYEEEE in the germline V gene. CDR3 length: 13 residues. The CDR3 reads CASSLLLSYEQYF. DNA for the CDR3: TGTGCCAGCAGCCTATTATTAAGCTACGAGCAGTACTTC. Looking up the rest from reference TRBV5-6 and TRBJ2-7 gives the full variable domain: DAGVTQSPTHLIKTRGQQVTLRCSPKSGHDTVSWYQQALGQGPQFIFQYYEEEERQRGNFPDRFSGHQFPNYSSELNVNALLLGDSALYLCASSLLLSYEQYFGPGTRLTVT.

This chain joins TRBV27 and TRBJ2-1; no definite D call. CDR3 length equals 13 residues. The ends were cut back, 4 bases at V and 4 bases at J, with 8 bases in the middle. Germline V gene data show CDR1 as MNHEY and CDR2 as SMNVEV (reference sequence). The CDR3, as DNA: TGTGCCAGCAGTTCTAGACCGTACAATGAGCAGTTCTTC. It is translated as CASSSRPYNEQFF.

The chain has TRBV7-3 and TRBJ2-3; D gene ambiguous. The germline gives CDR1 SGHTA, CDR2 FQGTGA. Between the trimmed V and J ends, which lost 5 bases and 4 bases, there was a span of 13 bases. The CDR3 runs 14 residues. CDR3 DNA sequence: TGTGCCAGCAGCAGCCTAGTTCCCTCAGATACGCAGTATTTT. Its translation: CASSSLVPSDTQYF.

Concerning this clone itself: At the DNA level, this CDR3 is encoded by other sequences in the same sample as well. In nucleotides, the CDR3 is TGTGCCAGCAGCTTAGAAGGCACTAGCGGTCGCTACGAGCAGTACTTC. It translates to CASSLEGTSGRYEQYF. The chain links TRBV7-2 to TRBJ2-7; 8 bases map to TRBD2. CDR3 length equals 16 residues. J was trimmed by 3 bases and V by 1 base; bases with no gene match: 8. In germline, CDR1 is SGHTA, CDR2 FQGNSA.

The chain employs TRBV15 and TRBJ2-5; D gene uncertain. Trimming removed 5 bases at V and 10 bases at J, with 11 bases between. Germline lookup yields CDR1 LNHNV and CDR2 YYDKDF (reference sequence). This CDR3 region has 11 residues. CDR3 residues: CATSPKGHQYF. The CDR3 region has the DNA TGTGCCACCAGCCCCAAGGGTCACCAGTACTTC.

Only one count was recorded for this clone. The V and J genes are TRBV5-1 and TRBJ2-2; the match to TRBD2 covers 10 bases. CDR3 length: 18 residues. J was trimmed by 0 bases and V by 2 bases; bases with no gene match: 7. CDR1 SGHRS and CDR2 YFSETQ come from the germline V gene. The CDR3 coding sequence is TGCGCCAGCAGCTTTGGAACGGGACTAGCGACGAACACCGGGGAGCTGTTTTTT. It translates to CASSFGTGLATNTGELFF.

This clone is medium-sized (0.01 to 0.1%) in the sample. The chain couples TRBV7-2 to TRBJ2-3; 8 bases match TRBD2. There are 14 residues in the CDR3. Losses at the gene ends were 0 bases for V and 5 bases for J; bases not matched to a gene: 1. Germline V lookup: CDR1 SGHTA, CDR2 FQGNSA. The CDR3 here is CASSLAAGVDTQYF. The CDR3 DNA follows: TGTGCCAGCAGCTTAGCAGCGGGAGTAGATACGCAGTATTTT.

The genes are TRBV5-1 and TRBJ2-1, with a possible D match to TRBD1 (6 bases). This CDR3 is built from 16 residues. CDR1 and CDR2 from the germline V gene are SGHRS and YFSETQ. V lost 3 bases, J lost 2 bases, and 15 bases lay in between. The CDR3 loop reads CASSWGAGATYNEQFF. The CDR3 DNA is TGCGCCAGCAGCTGGGGAGCAGGGGCCACCTACAATGAGCAGTTCTTC.

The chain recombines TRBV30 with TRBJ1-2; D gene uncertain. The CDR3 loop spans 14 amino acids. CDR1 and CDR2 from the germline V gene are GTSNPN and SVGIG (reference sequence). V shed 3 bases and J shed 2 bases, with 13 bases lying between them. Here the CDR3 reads CAWRPFALNYGYTF. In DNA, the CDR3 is TGTGCCTGGAGACCGTTCGCCCTAAACTATGGCTACACCTTC.

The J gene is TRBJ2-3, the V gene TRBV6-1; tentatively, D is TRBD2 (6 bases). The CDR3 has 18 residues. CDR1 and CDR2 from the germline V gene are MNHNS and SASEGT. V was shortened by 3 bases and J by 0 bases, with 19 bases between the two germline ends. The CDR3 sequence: CASSDPRDSSPSTDTQYF. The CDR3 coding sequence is TGTGCCAGCAGTGACCCCCGGGACTCAAGCCCTAGCACAGATACGCAGTATTTT.

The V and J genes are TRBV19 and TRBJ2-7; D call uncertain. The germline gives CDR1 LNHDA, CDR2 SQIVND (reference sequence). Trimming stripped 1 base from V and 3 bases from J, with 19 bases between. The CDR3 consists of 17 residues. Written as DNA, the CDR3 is TGTGCCAGTAGTATAGGGGTCAATCCCCCGGTGGGCTACGAGCAGTACTTC. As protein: CASSIGVNPPVGYEQYF. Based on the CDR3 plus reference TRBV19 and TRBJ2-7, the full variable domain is DGGITQSPKYLFRKEGQNVTLSCEQNLNHDAMYWYRQDPGQGLRLIYYSQIVNDFQKGDIAEGYSVSREKKESFPLTVTSAQKNPTAFYLCASSIGVNPPVGYEQYFGPGTRLTVT.

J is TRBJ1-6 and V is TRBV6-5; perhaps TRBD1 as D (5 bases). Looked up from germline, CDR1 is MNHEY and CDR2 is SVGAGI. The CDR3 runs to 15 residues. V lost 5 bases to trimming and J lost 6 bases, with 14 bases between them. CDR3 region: CASSAGARGNSPLHF. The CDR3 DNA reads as TGTGCCAGCAGTGCTGGGGCTAGAGGTAATTCACCCCTCCACTTT.

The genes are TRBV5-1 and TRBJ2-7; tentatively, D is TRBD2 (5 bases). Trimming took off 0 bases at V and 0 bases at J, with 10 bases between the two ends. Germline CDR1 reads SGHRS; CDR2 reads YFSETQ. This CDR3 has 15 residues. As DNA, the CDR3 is TGCGCCAGCAGCTTGGACGGTAGCGACTCCTACGAGCAGTACTTC. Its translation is CASSLDGSDSYEQYF.